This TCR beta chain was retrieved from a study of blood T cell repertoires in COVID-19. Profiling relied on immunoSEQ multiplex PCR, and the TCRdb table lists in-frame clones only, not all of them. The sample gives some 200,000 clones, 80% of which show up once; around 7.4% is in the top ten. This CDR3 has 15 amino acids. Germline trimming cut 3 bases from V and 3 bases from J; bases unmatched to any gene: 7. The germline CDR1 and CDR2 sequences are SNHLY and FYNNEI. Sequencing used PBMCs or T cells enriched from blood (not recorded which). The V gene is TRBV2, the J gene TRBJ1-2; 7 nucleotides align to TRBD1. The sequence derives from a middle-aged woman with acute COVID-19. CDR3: CASSDLRGLDYGYTF. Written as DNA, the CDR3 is TGTGCCAGCAGTGATTTGAGGGGGCTTGACTATGGCTACACCTTC. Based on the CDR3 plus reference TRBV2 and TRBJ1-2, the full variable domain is EPEVTQTPSHQVTQMGQEVILRCVPISNHLYFYWYRQILGQKVEFLVSFYNNEISEKSEIFDDQFSVERPDGSNFTLKIRSTKLEDSAMYFCASSDLRGLDYGYTFGSGTRLTVV.